The 22 T cell receptor beta chains listed next were all sequenced from one sample in a study of Ad26.COV2.S vaccination and SARS-CoV-2 variants. Treatment given: about 20 received Ad26.COV2.S at low or high dose, single or two shots; about 5 received placebo; per-sample allocation not given. The investigators took samples on day 63 after the first vaccine or placebo injection. Assay used: immunoSEQ multiplex PCR; TCRdb lists only in-frame clones, some missing. This sample has fewer than 900,000 clones, with approximately 88% found just once. Sequenced here: peripheral blood, sampled in a trial of Ad26.COV2.S vaccine versus placebo. All receptors derive from a person between 18 and 65 years old who received the Ad26.COV2.S COVID-19 vaccine or a placebo.

A note on this clone: This CDR3 is also generated by other DNA sequences in the sample. The V call is TRBV7-2, the J call TRBJ1-3, with D tentatively TRBD1 (6 bases). This CDR3 region has 16 residues. Germline V lookup: CDR1 SGHTA, CDR2 FQGNSA. Trimming pared 1 base from V and 0 bases from J, leaving 10 bases between. CDR3 region: CASSLGTGTSGNTIYF. The CDR3 nucleotides are TGTGCCAGCAGCTTAGGCACAGGGACCTCTGGAAACACCATATATTTT.

This chain uses TRBV7-2 with TRBJ1-5; TRBD1 matches at 11 bases. Germline lookup yields CDR1 SGHTA and CDR2 FQGNSA. This CDR3 has 16 amino acids. V shed 1 base and J 6 bases; nucleotides not matched to a gene: 5. The CDR3: CASSLGGQGVGQPQHF. The CDR3 coding sequence is TGTGCCAGCAGCTTAGGGGGACAGGGGGTCGGTCAGCCCCAGCATTTT.

In DNA, the CDR3 is TGTGCCAGCAGTGCGGCGGGCAGTTATGGCTACACCTTC. Amino acid sequence: CASSAAGSYGYTF. This sequence joins TRBV6-4 and TRBJ1-2, with no clear D. In germline, CDR1 is MRHNA, CDR2 SNTAGT. V was trimmed by 4 bases and J by 5 bases, leaving 11 bases between them. This CDR3 is 13 amino acids long.

The V gene is TRBV20-1, the J gene TRBJ2-1, with no clear D. Trimming took 5 bases from V and 8 from J, leaving 7 bases between them. This CDR3 has 10 residues. The germline V gene encodes CDR1 DFQATT and CDR2 SNEGSKA (reference sequence). The CDR3 DNA reads as TGCAGTGCTCAAAATTATGAGCAGTTCTTC. Translated: CSAQNYEQFF.

This chain uses TRBV5-6 with TRBJ2-3; 7 bases match TRBD1. CDR1 SGHDT and CDR2 YYEEEE come from the germline V gene. The junction had 7 bases not matched to a gene; V was cut back by 3 bases and J by 3 bases. This CDR3 has 15 residues. The CDR3 coding sequence is TGTGCCAGCAGCTCCATGGACAGGAGAACAGATACGCAGTATTTT. Encoded protein: CASSSMDRRTDTQYF.

The chain combines TRBV2 with TRBJ1-1, with D maybe TRBD1 (5 bases). V lost 6 bases and J lost 4, with 12 bases in between. This CDR3 contains 13 residues. Per the germline V gene, CDR1 is SNHLY and CDR2 is FYNNEI. CDR3 nucleotides: TGTGCCAGCAGCGGGGACTTTATCACTGAAGCTTTCTTT. Its translation: CASSGDFITEAFF.

The DNA for the CDR3 is TGTGCCAGCAGCCAAGAGACCCGATTTGCAACTAATGAAAAACTGTTTTTT. It specifies CASSQETRFATNEKLFF. The chain employs TRBV14 and TRBJ1-4, with D unresolved. Germline V gives CDR1 SGHDN, CDR2 FVKESK. The V gene lost 0 bases and the J gene lost 0 bases, with 11 bases spanning the gap. CDR3 length: 17 residues.

CDR3 in amino acids: CASSPGLAGGPGGELFF. The DNA for the CDR3 is TGTGCCAGCAGCCCGGGACTAGCGGGAGGGCCGGGCGGGGAGCTGTTTTTT. This chain joins TRBV11-2 and TRBJ2-2; 16 positions match TRBD2. The germline CDR1 and CDR2 sequences are SGHAT and FQNNGV. The CDR3 covers 17 residues. V was pared by 5 bases and J by 7 bases, with 7 bases of the junction left unmatched.

The gene calls are TRBV3-1 (or the pseudogene TRBV3-2) and TRBJ2-1; D gene unclear. The germline gives CDR1 LGHDT, CDR2 YNNKEL (reference sequence). CDR3 length: 17 residues. The ends were cut back, 1 base at V and 2 bases at J, with 15 bases in the middle. CDR3: CASSQGRDPQTYNEQFF. The CDR3 coding sequence is TGTGCCAGCAGCCAAGGCCGAGACCCACAAACCTACAATGAGCAGTTCTTC.

The CDR3 here is CASSPDSADRPQHF. In nucleotides, the CDR3 is TGTGCCAGCAGCCCGGACAGCGCCGATCGGCCCCAGCATTTT. The rearrangement uses TRBV7-2 and TRBJ1-5; D might be TRBD1 (6 bases). The germline gives CDR1 SGHTA, CDR2 FQGNSA. The CDR3 is 14 amino acids. Deletions cut 5 bases from V and 9 bases from J, with 17 bases between.

The gene calls are TRBV6-5 and TRBJ1-3; no clear D gene. Trimming took 2 bases from V and 13 from J, leaving 18 bases between them. The CDR3 totals 14 residues. CDR1 and CDR2 (germline): MNHEY, SVGAGI. The CDR3 spells CASSYQPMGSGIYF. The CDR3 bases are TGTGCCAGCAGTTACCAACCAATGGGATCTGGAATATATTTT.

This clone was counted between two and nine times. The chain recombines TRBV5-1 with TRBJ1-2; perhaps TRBD1 as D (6 bases). Between the trimmed V and J ends, which lost 0 bases and 6 bases, there was a span of 15 bases. The germline CDR1 and CDR2 sequences are SGHRS and YFSETQ. The CDR3 sequence is 15 residues long. This CDR3 is CASSLVAGATHGYTF. Here the CDR3 DNA reads TGCGCCAGCAGCTTGGTTGCGGGGGCGACCCATGGCTACACCTTC.

CDR3 coding DNA: TGTGCCAGCAGCCCCCTCGGCGGAACCGGGGAGCTGTTTTTT. Translating it yields CASSPLGGTGELFF. J is TRBJ2-2 and V is TRBV9; no definite D call. Germline V gene data show CDR1 as SGDLS and CDR2 as YYNGEE. V lost 4 bases and J 5 bases, leaving 12 bases between the germline ends. CDR3 size: 14 residues.

The chain has TRBV4-3 and TRBJ2-6; 7 positions agree with TRBD1. This CDR3 is built from 16 residues. Unmatched junction bases numbered 3, after V lost 1 base and J lost 3 bases. CDR1 is LGHNA and CDR2 is YSLEER in the germline V gene. The CDR3 reads CASSQGTGYGANVLTF. The CDR3 DNA sequence: TGCGCCAGCAGCCAAGGGACAGGCTATGGGGCCAACGTCCTGACTTTC.

The chain has TRBV19 and TRBJ1-1, with 7 bases lining up with TRBD1. Unmatched junction bases numbered 15, after V lost 6 bases and J lost 2 bases. This CDR3 has 17 residues. Per germline, CDR1 LNHDA and CDR2 SQIVND (reference sequence). The CDR3 DNA reads as TGTGCCAGTAGAACCGGCCTGGACAGGACGGAAAACACTGAAGCTTTCTTT. This translates into CASRTGLDRTENTEAFF.

This chain connects TRBV11-2 to TRBJ2-3, with 9 bases matching TRBD1. CDR1 is SGHAT and CDR2 is FQNNGV in the germline V gene. V was clipped by 4 bases and J by 1 base; unmatched bases: 3. The CDR3 contains 15 residues. The CDR3 loop reads CASSSRDRGTDTQYF. In nucleotides, the CDR3 is TGTGCCAGCAGCTCTCGGGACAGGGGCACAGATACGCAGTATTTT.

The V call is TRBV13, the J call TRBJ1-2; D call uncertain. Germline CDR1 reads PRHDT; CDR2 reads FYEKMQ (reference sequence). The CDR3 consists of 14 residues. V was clipped by 2 bases and J by 3 bases, with 10 bases between them. CDR3 loop: CASSLFDTDYGYTF. CDR3 bases: TGTGCCAGCAGCTTATTCGACACCGACTATGGCTACACCTTC. The variable domain in full, with the rest retrieved from reference TRBV13 and TRBJ1-2, is AAGVIQSPRHLIKEKRETATLKCYPIPRHDTVYWYQQGPGQDPQFLISFYEKMQSDKGSIPDRFSAQQFSDYHSELNMSSLELGDSALYFCASSLFDTDYGYTFGSGTRLTVV.

This chain uses TRBV24-1 with TRBJ2-1, with D hard to call. Deletions cut 6 bases from V and 1 base from J, with 3 bases between. The germline V gene encodes CDR1 KGHDR and CDR2 SFDVKD. The CDR3 has 12 amino acids. The CDR3 bases are TGTGCCACCAGTACGTCCTACAATGAGCAGTTCTTC. It translates to CATSTSYNEQFF.

This chain connects TRBV21-1 to TRBJ1-3; the table calls TRBD1, which could not be checked here. TRBV21-1 is listed as a pseudogene. The CDR3 is made up of 17 amino acids. The CDR3 nucleotides are TGTGCCAGCAGCGCTCGAGACAGGCCAGGGTTCCATAACACCATATATTTT. The encoded protein is CASSARDRPGFHNTIYF.

This rearrangement joins TRBV30 to TRBJ2-1; TRBD2 is a possible D gene (7 bases). CDR3 length: 14 amino acids. V was cut by 1 base and J by 6 bases, with 13 bases left in between. Germline CDR1 reads GTSNPN; CDR2 reads SVGIG (reference sequence). CDR3 amino acids: CAWSAGGGANEQFF. The CDR3, as DNA: TGTGCCTGGAGTGCTGGAGGGGGGGCCAATGAGCAGTTCTTC.

This sequence joins TRBV3-1 (or the pseudogene TRBV3-2) and TRBJ1-5; tentatively, D is TRBD1 (5 bases). Germline V gives CDR1 LGHDT, CDR2 YNNKEL (reference sequence). Trimming took off 7 bases at V and 4 bases at J, with 14 bases between the two ends. The CDR3 is made up of 14 amino acids. CDR3 in DNA: TGTGCCAGCAAATCCTGGGACGAGAATCAGCCCCAGCATTTT. Protein sequence: CASKSWDENQPQHF.

The chain couples TRBV6-5 to TRBJ1-5; possibly TRBD1 for D (5 bases). The length of the CDR3 is 15 residues. Between the trimmed V and J ends, which lost 6 bases and 0 bases, there was a span of 12 bases. Germline lookup yields CDR1 MNHEY and CDR2 SVGAGI. The CDR3 region has the DNA TGTGCCAGCAGGGGGGGACGGAATAGCAATCAGCCCCAGCATTTT. Translating it yields CASRGGRNSNQPQHF.